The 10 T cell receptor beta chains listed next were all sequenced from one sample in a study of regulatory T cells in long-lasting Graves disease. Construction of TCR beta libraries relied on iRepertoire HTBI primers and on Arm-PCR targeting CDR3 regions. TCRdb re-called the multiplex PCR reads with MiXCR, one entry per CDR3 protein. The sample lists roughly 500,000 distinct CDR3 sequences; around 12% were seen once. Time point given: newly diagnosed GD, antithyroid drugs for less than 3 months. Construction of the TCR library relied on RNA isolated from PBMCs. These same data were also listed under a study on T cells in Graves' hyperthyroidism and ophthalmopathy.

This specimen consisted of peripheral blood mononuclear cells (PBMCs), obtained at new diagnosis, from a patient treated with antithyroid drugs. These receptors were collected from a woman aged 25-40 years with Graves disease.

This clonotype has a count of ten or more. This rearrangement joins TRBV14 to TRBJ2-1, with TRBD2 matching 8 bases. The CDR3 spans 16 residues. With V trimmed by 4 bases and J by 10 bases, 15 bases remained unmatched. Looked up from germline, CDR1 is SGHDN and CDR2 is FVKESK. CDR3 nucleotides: TGTGCCAGCAGCCCCCGACTGCCCGGGGGGGGTAGGGAGCAGTTCTTC. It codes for CASSPRLPGGGREQFF. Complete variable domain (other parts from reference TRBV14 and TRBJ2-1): EAGVTQFPSHSVIEKGQTVTLRCDPISGHDNLYWYRRVMGKEIKFLLHFVKESKQDESGMPNNRFLAERTGGTYSTLKVQPAELEDSGVYFCASSPRLPGGGREQFFGPGTRLTVL.

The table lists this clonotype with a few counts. CDR3 residues: CASSYPGLTSTDTQYF. In DNA form, the CDR3 reads TGTGCCAGCAGTTACCCGGGACTCACTAGCACAGATACGCAGTATTTT. The chain has TRBV6-9 and TRBJ2-3, with D perhaps matching TRBD2 (6 bases). V lost 3 bases and J lost 0, with 13 bases in between. Germline V gene lookup returns CDR1 MNHGY and CDR2 SVAAGI. The CDR3 loop spans 16 amino acids.

CDR3 DNA: TGTGCCAGCAGCTTAGGGAACAGCGCTATCTACGAGCAGTACTTC. As protein: CASSLGNSAIYEQYF. The chain carries TRBV7-2 and TRBJ2-7; D is unresolved. CDR1 is SGHTA and CDR2 is FQGNSA in the germline V gene. The V and J ends lost 1 base and 3 bases respectively, with 13 bases between them. The CDR3 consists of 15 residues.

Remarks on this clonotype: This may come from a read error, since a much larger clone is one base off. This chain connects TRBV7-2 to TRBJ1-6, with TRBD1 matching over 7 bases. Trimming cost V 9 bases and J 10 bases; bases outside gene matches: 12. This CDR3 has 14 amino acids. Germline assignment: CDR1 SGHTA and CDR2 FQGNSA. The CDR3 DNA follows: TGTGCCAGAAGCCCGGACAGGAGACGGTCACCCCTCCACTTT. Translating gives CARSPDRRRSPLHF. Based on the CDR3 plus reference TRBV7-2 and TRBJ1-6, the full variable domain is GAGVSQSPSNKVTEKGKDVELRCDPISGHTALYWYRQSLGQGLEFLIYFQGNSAPDKSGLPSDRFSAERTGGSVSTLTIQRTQQEDSAVYLCARSPDRRRSPLHFGNGTRLTVT.

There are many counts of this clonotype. The CDR3 sequence is CASSFTLGVITEAFF. CDR3 nucleotides: TGTGCCAGCAGCTTCACCCTAGGGGTTATCACTGAAGCTTTCTTT. This sequence joins TRBV11-2 and TRBJ1-1; a weak D match, TRBD1 (5 bases). CDR1 and CDR2 (germline): SGHAT, FQNNGV. V was clipped by 3 bases and J by 4 bases, with 15 bases between them. There are 15 residues in the CDR3.

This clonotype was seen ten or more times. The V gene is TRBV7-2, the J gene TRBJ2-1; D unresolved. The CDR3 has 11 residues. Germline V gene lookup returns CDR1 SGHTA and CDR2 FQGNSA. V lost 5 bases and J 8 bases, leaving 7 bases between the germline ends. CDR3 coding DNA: TGTGCCAGCAGCAATCTCGATGAGCAGTTCTTC. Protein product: CASSNLDEQFF.

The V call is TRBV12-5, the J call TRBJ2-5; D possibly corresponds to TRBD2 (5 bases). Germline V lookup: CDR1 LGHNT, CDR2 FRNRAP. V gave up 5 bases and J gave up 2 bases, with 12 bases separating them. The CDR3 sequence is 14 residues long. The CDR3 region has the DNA TGTGCTAGTGGTATCGGGAATCCACAAGAGACCCAGTACTTC. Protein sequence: CASGIGNPQETQYF.

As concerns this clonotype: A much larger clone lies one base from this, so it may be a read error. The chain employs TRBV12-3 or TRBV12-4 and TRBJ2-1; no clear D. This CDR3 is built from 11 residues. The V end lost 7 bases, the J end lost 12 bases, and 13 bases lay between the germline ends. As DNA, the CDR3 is TGTGCCAGCAATTTGGCGGTCGGGCAGTTCTTC. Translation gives CASNLAVGQFF.

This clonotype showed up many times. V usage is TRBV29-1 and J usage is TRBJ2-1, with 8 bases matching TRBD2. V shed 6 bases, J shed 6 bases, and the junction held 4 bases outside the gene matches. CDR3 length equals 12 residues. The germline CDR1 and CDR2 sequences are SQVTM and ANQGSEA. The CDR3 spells CSVAGTSNEQFF. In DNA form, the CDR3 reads TGCAGCGTCGCCGGGACTAGCAATGAGCAGTTCTTC.

CDR3 protein: CATSPGQGTEAFF. The CDR3 DNA reads TGTGCCACCAGCCCTGGACAGGGGACTGAAGCTTTCTTT. The chain couples TRBV15 to TRBJ1-1; 9 nucleotides agree with TRBD1. Germline CDR1 is LNHNV and CDR2 is YYDKDF (reference sequence). This CDR3 comprises 13 residues. Trimming took 5 bases from V and 5 from J; bases not matched to a gene: 3.